The rows below give T cell receptor beta chains drawn from one sample of a study of beta chain features in type 1 diabetes. The repertoire was sequenced with immunoSEQ multiplex PCR; TCRdb's copy has only in-frame clones and lacks some. The sample holds 160,000 or so clones, roughly 9% seen once. Sequencing input: central memory CD4+ T cells from blood. These receptors were obtained from a woman aged 25 to 39 with type 1 diabetes. CDR3s include the opening cysteine and the closing phenylalanine or tryptophan. D genes are given only for firm matches. Clone size is shown for a subset of rows, as once, few, many or a class of expanded clone.

TGTGCCAGCAGCTTGAGGCGGCACGGGGAGCTGTTTTTT | CASSLRRHGELFF | TRBV5-6 | - | TRBJ2-2 | few
TGTGCCAGCTCACGAGCGGGGAGCGGGGGAACCTACGAGCAGTACTTC | CASSRAGSGGTYEQYF | TRBV18 | TRBD2 | TRBJ2-7 | -
TGTGCCAGCAGTTTTGGAGGCGAGAACACTGAAGCTTTCTTT | CASSFGGENTEAFF | TRBV27 | - | TRBJ1-1 | -
TGCAGCGTTGGCTACGGTGACAATGAGCAGTTCTTC | CSVGYGDNEQFF | TRBV29-1 | - | TRBJ2-1 | many
TGTGCCAGCAGCTTCTCGAGTAACGCGTACAATGAGCAGTTCTTC | CASSFSSNAYNEQFF | TRBV11-2 | - | TRBJ2-1 | few
TGTGCCAGCAGCCGATCTAGCGGGAGGACCGGATACCAAGAGACCCAGTACTTC | CASSRSSGRTGYQETQYF | TRBV14 | TRBD2 | TRBJ2-5 | -
TGTGCCAGCAGCTTAATGTGGGGAGTGCAACAGCCCCAGCATTTT | CASSLMWGVQQPQHF | TRBV7-2 | - | TRBJ1-5 | -
TGCAGCGGGGGGACAGGGTCTCAAGAGCAGTACTTC | CSGGTGSQEQYF | TRBV29-1 | TRBD1 | TRBJ2-7 | -
TGTGCCAGCAGCCTAGACAGGTCTGGAGAGCAGTACTTC | CASSLDRSGEQYF | TRBV7-8 | - | TRBJ2-7 | -
TGTGCCAGTAGTGGGCGTACAGATACGCAGTATTTT | CASSGRTDTQYF | TRBV19 | - | TRBJ2-3 | few
TGTGCCAGCTACGAGAACGCTGAAGCTTTCTTT | CASYENAEAFF | TRBV27 | - | TRBJ1-1 | -
TGTGCCACGAGCAAGGGGGGGAGCTCCTACAATGAGCAGTTCTTC | CATSKGGSSYNEQFF | TRBV15 | - | TRBJ2-1 | few
TGTGCCAGCAGCGCAAGAGAGAACACTGAAGCTTTCTTT | CASSARENTEAFF | TRBV13 | - | TRBJ1-1 | few
TGTGCCAGCAGTGAACGGGTCAGGGTGGGCACTGAAGCTTTCTTT | CASSERVRVGTEAFF | TRBV2 | - | TRBJ1-1 | few
TGTGCCACCAGCAGAGACGGAAGGTGGGCCACTGAAGCTTTCTTT | CATSRDGRWATEAFF | TRBV15 | - | TRBJ1-1 | -
TGTGCCAGCAGCGTCCGGGACAGGGCCGCCTACGAGCAGTACTTC | CASSVRDRAAYEQYF | TRBV4-1 | TRBD1 | TRBJ2-7 | few
TGTGCCTGGAGCCGTGGGACAGGGAAAGGCTATGGCTACACCTTC | CAWSRGTGKGYGYTF | TRBV30 | TRBD1 | TRBJ1-2 | -
TGTGCCAGCAGCCAAGAATACGGGAGACGTTACAATGAGCAGTTCTTC | CASSQEYGRRYNEQFF | TRBV14 | - | TRBJ2-1 | few
TGTGCCAGCAGCTTCGCAGGGGTAATGAACACTGAAGCTTTCTTT | CASSFAGVMNTEAFF | TRBV11-2 | - | TRBJ1-1 | few
TGTGCCAGCAGTTCGTTCGTCTACGAGCAGTACTTC | CASSSFVYEQYF | TRBV2 | - | TRBJ2-7 | few
TGTGCCAGCAGTTTCCAGGGGGAAGGCTACACCTTC | CASSFQGEGYTF | TRBV28 | TRBD1 | TRBJ1-2 | few
TGTGCCCAGGAACATAATGAAAAACTGTTTTTT | CAQEHNEKLFF | TRBV30 | - | TRBJ1-4 | few
TGTGCCTGGAGACGCACAGGTTTCACCTACGAGCAGTACTTC | CAWRRTGFTYEQYF | TRBV30 | - | TRBJ2-7 | few
TGTGCCAGCAGTGAAGGAGATAGCGGGAGGGAAGAGACCCAGTACTTC | CASSEGDSGREETQYF | TRBV6-1 | TRBD2 | TRBJ2-5 | -
TGTGCCAGCAGCCAGACAGGGGTCGACACTGAAGCTTTCTTT | CASSQTGVDTEAFF | TRBV7-3 | TRBD1 | TRBJ1-1 | few
TGTGCCAGCAGCTTAGATAGATACGAGCAGTACTTC | CASSLDRYEQYF | TRBV11-1 | - | TRBJ2-7 | few
TGTGCCAGCAGCGTAGAAGGGACAGGCGGCTACACCTTC | CASSVEGTGGYTF | TRBV9 | TRBD1 | TRBJ1-2 | few
TGTGCCAGCAGTTCCCTCCTAGTAGCGGGAGGCACAGATACGCAGTATTTT | CASSSLLVAGGTDTQYF | TRBV27 | TRBD2 | TRBJ2-3 | few
TGTGCCAGCAGTTTAAATCCTAGCGGGAGCCGCGAGCAGTACTTC | CASSLNPSGSREQYF | TRBV28 | TRBD2 | TRBJ2-7 | few
TGTGCCAGCAGTCGGGACAGGGGGCGCGGGGAGACCCAGTACTTC | CASSRDRGRGETQYF | TRBV6-5 | TRBD1 | TRBJ2-5 | -
TGTGCCAGCAGCTCTATCGGACAGCTGCGGGCCCAGTACTTC | CASSSIGQLRAQYF | TRBV7-8 | - | TRBJ2-5 | -
TGTGCCAGCAGCTTCCTAGCGAACACCGGGGAGCTGTTTTTT | CASSFLANTGELFF | TRBV5-4 | - | TRBJ2-2 | -
TGTGCCAGCAGCGTAGGAGGGCACTCCCTTGACTACACCTTC | CASSVGGHSLDYTF | TRBV9 | - | TRBJ1-2 | few
TGTGCCAGCACCGGGGGGGGGAGAGACTACGAGCAGTACTTC | CASTGGGRDYEQYF | TRBV2 | TRBD2 | TRBJ2-7 | few
TGTGCCAGCAGCTTGAGACTAGCGGGAGGTTTTGAGCAGTTCTTC | CASSLRLAGGFEQFF | TRBV7-2 | TRBD2 | TRBJ2-1 | -
TGTGCCAGCAGCTTTGGTGCTGAGGGTGCCGGGGAGCTGTTTTTT | CASSFGAEGAGELFF | TRBV7-3 | - | TRBJ2-2 | -
TGTGCCTGGAAGCTATCCGGGGGCTACACCTTC | CAWKLSGGYTF | TRBV30 | - | TRBJ1-2 | -
TGCGCCAGCAGACCCGGGACAGAGTTCGAGCAGTACTTC | CASRPGTEFEQYF | TRBV5-1 | TRBD1 | TRBJ2-7 | few
TGCAGCGCCAGGGGGGGGGAGCTGTTTTTT | CSARGGELFF | TRBV29-1 | TRBD1 | TRBJ2-2 | -
TGTGCCACCAGCAGGGGACAGGGGGCGAGGAATGAGCAGTTCTTC | CATSRGQGARNEQFF | TRBV15 | TRBD1 | TRBJ2-1 | -
TGTGCCAGCCGGTCCGGGGGGAACACTGAAGCTTTCTTT | CASRSGGNTEAFF | TRBV28 | - | TRBJ1-1 | many
TGTGCCAGCAGTCCCTCGGGCAGGGGGAGCGGGGCCAACGTCCTGACTTTC | CASSPSGRGSGANVLTF | TRBV27 | TRBD1 | TRBJ2-6 | -
TGCGCCAGCAGCTTGGTAACGGGAGGGCCCCACGAGCAGTACTTC | CASSLVTGGPHEQYF | TRBV5-1 | TRBD2 | TRBJ2-7 | -
TGTGCCAGCAGCTTAACCCGGACAGACACAGATACGCAGTATTTT | CASSLTRTDTDTQYF | TRBV7-3 | - | TRBJ2-3 | -
TGTGCCAGCAGCCAGGGACTAGCGAACGGAAATGAGCAGTTCTTC | CASSQGLANGNEQFF | TRBV11-2 | TRBD2 | TRBJ2-1 | -
TGTGCCAGCAGGGGGACAGGGGTAGACGAGCAGTACTTC | CASRGTGVDEQYF | TRBV7-9 | TRBD1 | TRBJ2-7 | -
TGCGCCAGCAGTGGGGACAGTGCTACCTACGAGCAGTACTTC | CASSGDSATYEQYF | TRBV5-1 | TRBD1 | TRBJ2-7 | few
TGTGCCAGCAGCATAAAAGGCGGGAGGGCCGATTACGAGCAGTACTTC | CASSIKGGRADYEQYF | TRBV7-2 | TRBD2 | TRBJ2-7 | -
TGTGCCTGGAGTAGTGGTCAGAACTATGGCTACACCTTC | CAWSSGQNYGYTF | TRBV30 | - | TRBJ1-2 | -
TGTGCCAGCCAACCTGGCTGGGGCGCGAATTACAATGAGCAGTTCTTC | CASQPGWGANYNEQFF | TRBV19 | - | TRBJ2-1 | few
TGTGCCAGCAGTTTGAATCCCGGGACAGCCTTATACGAGCAGTACTTC | CASSLNPGTALYEQYF | TRBV28 | TRBD1 | TRBJ2-7 | -
TGTGCCTGGACGCTTAACGGACAGTACGAGCAGTACTTC | CAWTLNGQYEQYF | TRBV30 | - | TRBJ2-7 | -
TGCGCCAGCAGCCAAGGACAGGGGTTCTTTGGCTACACCTTC | CASSQGQGFFGYTF | TRBV4-1 | TRBD1 | TRBJ1-2 | -
TGTGCCAGCAGTGAAACCGGGGTCTCCTACAATGAGCAGTTCTTC | CASSETGVSYNEQFF | TRBV2 | - | TRBJ2-1 | few